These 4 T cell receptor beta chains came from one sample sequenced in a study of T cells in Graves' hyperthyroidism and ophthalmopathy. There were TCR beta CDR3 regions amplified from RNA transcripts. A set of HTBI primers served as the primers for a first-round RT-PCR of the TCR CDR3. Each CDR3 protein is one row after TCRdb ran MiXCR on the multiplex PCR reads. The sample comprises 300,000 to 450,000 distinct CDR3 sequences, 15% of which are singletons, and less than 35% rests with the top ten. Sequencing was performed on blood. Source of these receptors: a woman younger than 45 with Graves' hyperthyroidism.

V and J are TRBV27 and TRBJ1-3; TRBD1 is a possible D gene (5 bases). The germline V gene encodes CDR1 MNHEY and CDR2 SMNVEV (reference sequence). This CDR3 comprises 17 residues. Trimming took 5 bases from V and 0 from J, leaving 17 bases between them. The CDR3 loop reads CASSDSPGRSSGNTIYF. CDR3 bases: TGTGCCAGCAGTGACAGCCCGGGACGCTCCTCTGGAAACACCATATATTTT.

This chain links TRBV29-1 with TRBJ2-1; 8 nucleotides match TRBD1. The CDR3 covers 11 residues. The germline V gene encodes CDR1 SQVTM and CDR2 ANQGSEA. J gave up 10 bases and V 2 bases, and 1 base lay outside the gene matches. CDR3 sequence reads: CSVERDREQFF. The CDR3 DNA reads TGCAGCGTTGAAAGGGACAGGGAGCAGTTCTTC.

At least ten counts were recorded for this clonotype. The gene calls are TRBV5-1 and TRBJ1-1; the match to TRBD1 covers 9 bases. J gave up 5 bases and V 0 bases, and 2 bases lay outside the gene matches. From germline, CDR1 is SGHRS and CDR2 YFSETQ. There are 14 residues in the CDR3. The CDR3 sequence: CASSLVDRGTEAFF. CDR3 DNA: TGCGCCAGCAGCTTGGTCGACAGGGGGACTGAAGCTTTCTTT.

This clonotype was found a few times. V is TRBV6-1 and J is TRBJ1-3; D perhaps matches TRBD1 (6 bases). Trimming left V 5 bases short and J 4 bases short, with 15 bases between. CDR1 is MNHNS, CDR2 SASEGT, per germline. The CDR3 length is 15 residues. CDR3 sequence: CASSWDTREGNTIYF. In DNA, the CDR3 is TGTGCCAGCAGTTGGGACACCCGGGAGGGAAACACCATATATTTT.